The next 12 T cell receptor beta chains were all read from a single sample in a study of blood T cells in healthy people across ages. A second PCR of 7 to 11 cycles used a sample-barcoded 5' primer and a J-beta primer mix. Using its own MiXCR run on the 5' RACE reads, TCRdb lists one record per CDR3 protein. In the table there are roughly 2 million distinct CDR3 sequences, about 50% of which are singletons. The sequencing input was blood. All receptors derive from a woman aged 40 to 50 in good health.

This clonotype was counted a few times. The genes are TRBV9 and TRBJ2-1; possibly TRBD2 for D (5 bases). There are 14 residues in the CDR3. V lost 0 bases and J lost 10, with 14 bases in between. Germline lookup yields CDR1 SGDLS and CDR2 YYNGEE. Here the CDR3 reads CASSVARGGQEQFF. The CDR3 DNA is TGTGCCAGCAGCGTAGCTCGGGGTGGGCAGGAGCAGTTCTTC.

V is TRBV5-1 and J is TRBJ2-5; TRBD2 might be the D (6 bases). The CDR3 consists of 13 residues. Trimming took off 4 bases at V and 4 bases at J, with 11 bases between the two ends. CDR1 and CDR2 from the germline V gene are SGHRS and YFSETQ. In DNA, the CDR3 is TGCGCCAGCAGCCGACTAGTTCTAGAGACCCAGTACTTC. It codes for CASSRLVLETQYF.

This clonotype was observed a handful of times. This chain connects TRBV4-3 to TRBJ2-5; 14 bases map to TRBD2. The CDR3 spans 19 residues. Germline loops: CDR1 LGHNA, CDR2 YSLEER. V lost 0 bases, J lost 5 bases, and 11 bases stayed unmatched. The CDR3 region is CASSQDFGGLAGGAETQYF. Here the CDR3 DNA reads TGCGCCAGCAGCCAAGATTTTGGTGGACTAGCGGGGGGAGCCGAGACCCAGTACTTC.

The chain combines TRBV24-1 with TRBJ2-2; the match to TRBD1 covers 9 bases. The CDR3 runs to 17 residues. The germline V gene has CDR1 KGHDR and CDR2 SFDVKD. Unmatched junction bases numbered 4, after V lost 2 bases and J lost 1 base. The CDR3 sequence is CATSDSPGQGNTGELFF. The CDR3 DNA is TGTGCCACCAGTGATTCGCCGGGACAGGGGAACACCGGGGAGCTGTTTTTT.

This chain uses TRBV9 with TRBJ2-2; D possibly matches TRBD1 or TRBD2 (5 bases each). Germline CDR1 and CDR2: SGDLS and YYNGEE. The CDR3 is made up of 15 amino acids. V gave up 4 bases and J gave up 5 bases, with 15 bases separating them. The CDR3 nucleotides read TGTGCCAGCAGCCCATCCTCGGGACCGACCGGGGAGCTGTTTTTT. It yields the protein CASSPSSGPTGELFF.

This clonotype was observed once. The rearrangement links TRBV5-6 to TRBJ2-4, with D perhaps matching TRBD1 (6 bases). The CDR3 covers 13 residues. Trimming took off 4 bases at V and 13 bases at J, with 18 bases between the two ends. Germline CDR1 SGHDT, CDR2 YYEEEE. The CDR3 loop is CASSNPDRWEQYF. The CDR3 bases are TGTGCCAGCAGCAATCCGGACAGATGGGAGCAGTACTTC.

V gene TRBV5-1 combines with J gene TRBJ2-1, with 11 bases matching TRBD2. This CDR3 comprises 17 residues. Germline V gives CDR1 SGHRS, CDR2 YFSETQ. The junction had 11 bases not matched to a gene; V was cut back by 0 bases and J by 9 bases. In DNA, the CDR3 is TGCGCCAGCAGCTTGGGGGCCTTTAGCGGGGGGGCCATTGAGCAGTTCTTC. It is translated as CASSLGAFSGGAIEQFF. Full variable domain (rest looked up from reference TRBV5-1 and TRBJ2-1): KAGVTQTPRYLIKTRGQQVTLSCSPISGHRSVSWYQQTPGQGLQFLFEYFSETQRNKGNFPGRFSGRQFSNSRSEMNVSTLELGDSALYLCASSLGAFSGGAIEQFFGPGTRLTVL.

CDR3 loop: CASSLTGTGKYEQYF. The CDR3 DNA is TGTGCCAGCAGCTTAACCGGGACAGGGAAGTACGAGCAGTACTTC. This rearrangement joins TRBV7-9 to TRBJ2-7, with 9 bases identical to TRBD1. The ends lost 2 bases at V and 4 bases at J; junction bases unmatched: 6. Germline V lookup: CDR1 SEHNR, CDR2 FQNEAQ (reference sequence). The CDR3 totals 15 residues.

This clonotype was counted only a few times. CDR3 bases: TGTGCCACCAGCAGAGCTGACAGGGGAAGGATCGGCTACACCTTC. Translating it yields CATSRADRGRIGYTF. The rearrangement uses TRBV15 and TRBJ1-2; 8 positions agree with TRBD1. The CDR3 has 15 amino acids. After removal of 1 base from V and 8 bases from J, the junction contained 9 bases not matched to a gene. Germline CDR1 LNHNV, CDR2 YYDKDF (reference sequence). Together with reference TRBV15 and TRBJ1-2, the CDR3 gives the full variable domain: DAMVIQNPRYQVTQFGKPVTLSCSQTLNHNVMYWYQQKSSQAPKLLFHYYDKDFNNEADTPDNFQSRRPNTSFCFLDIRSPGLGDTAMYLCATSRADRGRIGYTFGSGTRLTVV.

The chain recombines TRBV4-2 with TRBJ2-4; no reliable D call. The V gene's germline CDR1 is LGHNA and CDR2 YNFKEQ. The CDR3 has 10 amino acids. V was pared by 6 bases and J by 13 bases, with 10 bases between. The DNA for the CDR3 is TGTGCCAGCAGTAATAGTGAGCAGTACTTC. Encoded protein: CASSNSEQYF.

V gene TRBV10-3 combines with J gene TRBJ2-7, with D maybe TRBD2 (6 bases). With 2 bases removed from V and 0 bases from J, the gap between germline ends came to 11 bases. CDR1 and CDR2 from the germline V gene are ENHRY and SYGVKD. The CDR3 is made up of 15 amino acids. CDR3 DNA sequence: TGTGCCATCAGTGAGGGGTGGGGGGTCTCCTACGAGCAGTACTTC. Translated: CAISEGWGVSYEQYF.

The chain employs TRBV6-5 and TRBJ2-5; 12 nucleotides line up with TRBD2. The CDR3 totals 17 residues. The germline gives CDR1 MNHEY, CDR2 SVGAGI. V shed 2 bases, J shed 11 bases, and the junction held 15 bases outside the gene matches. The CDR3 protein is CASSYRTSGATYNEQYF. In nucleotides, the CDR3 is TGTGCCAGCAGTTACAGGACTAGCGGGGCCACCTACAATGAGCAGTACTTC.